This entry lists 21 T cell receptor beta chains sequenced from one sample in a study of multiple sclerosis patients with progressive multifocal leukoencephalopathy (dated by TCRdb to 2018 to 2020). The time point label, as the study defines it: 5 to 6 months of natalizumab therapy. The sample's treatment or condition label, in plain terms: on natalizumab therapy at sampling. Library generation was performed with the immunoSEQ multiplex PCR assay. As stored in TCRdb, this immuneACCESS dataset retains in-frame rearrangements with V and J assigned. A fraction of the clones does not appear; measured against another copy, unresolved V genes explain less than half of the discrepancy, and the remainder lacks a known reason. The sample table records 25,000 to 35,000 clones; roughly 90% of these occur just once. The top ten constitute less than 1.6% of the sample. This material consisted of PBMCs, taken from a patient treated with natalizumab. These receptors were obtained from a human donor with multiple sclerosis.

This chain uses TRBV7-9 with TRBJ1-2, with D possibly matching TRBD1 (5 bases). V lost 3 bases and J lost 6, with 20 bases in between. This CDR3 comprises 16 residues. The germline V gene encodes CDR1 SEHNR and CDR2 FQNEAQ (reference sequence). The CDR3 DNA follows: TGTGCCAGCAGCTTGAGCTCCGGGACGGAGTATGATGGCTACACCTTC. This translates into CASSLSSGTEYDGYTF. The full variable domain, rest sourced from reference TRBV7-9 and TRBJ1-2, is DTGVSQNPRHKITKRGQNVTFRCDPISEHNRLYWYRQTLGQGPEFLTYFQNEAQLEKSRLLSDRFSAERPKGSFSTLEIQRTEQGDSAMYLCASSLSSGTEYDGYTFGSGTRLTVV.

The rearrangement uses TRBV20-1 and TRBJ2-2; D is uncertain. The CDR3 is 11 residues long. Germline values: CDR1 DFQATT, CDR2 SNEGSKA (reference sequence). CDR3 DNA sequence: TGCAGACCCGATGAACCCGGGGAGCTGTTTTTT. This encodes CRPDEPGELFF.

The sample holds a few counts of this clone. This chain uses TRBV19 with TRBJ2-3, with TRBD2 matching 8 bases. J was trimmed by 0 bases and V by 5 bases; bases with no gene match: 4. There are 15 residues in the CDR3. Germline loops: CDR1 LNHDA, CDR2 SQIVND (reference sequence). The CDR3 bases are TGTGCCAGTAGTTTAGCGGGGCCAAGCACAGATACGCAGTATTTT. It specifies CASSLAGPSTDTQYF.

The V gene is TRBV7-9, the J gene TRBJ2-3; 7 nucleotides match TRBD1. The CDR3 is 15 residues long. Unmatched junction bases numbered 7, after V lost 5 bases and J lost 2 bases. The germline gives CDR1 SEHNR, CDR2 FQNEAQ (reference sequence). The CDR3 coding sequence is TGTGCCAGCAGCCCACGGACAGGCCCCACAGATACGCAGTATTTT. It yields the protein CASSPRTGPTDTQYF.

The chain couples TRBV19 to TRBJ1-5; TRBD1 is a possible D gene (5 bases). V dropped 5 bases and J dropped 1 base, with 12 bases sitting between them. Germline V gene data show CDR1 as LNHDA and CDR2 as SQIVND (reference sequence). This CDR3 contains 15 residues. CDR3 residues: CASSPRGWSNQPQHF. The CDR3 nucleotides read TGTGCCAGTAGTCCAAGGGGCTGGAGCAATCAGCCCCAGCATTTT.

This clone was counted between two and nine times. The chain is built from TRBV7-8 and TRBJ1-2; 7 bases map to TRBD1. Germline loops: CDR1 SGHVS, CDR2 FQNEAQ. CDR3 length: 15 amino acids. V shed 5 bases and J 4 bases; nucleotides not matched to a gene: 10. CDR3 amino acids: CASSMSTGYSYGYTF. The CDR3 bases are TGTGCCAGCAGCATGTCGACAGGGTACTCCTATGGCTACACCTTC.

The genes are TRBV19 and TRBJ1-1, with 7 bases lining up with TRBD1. J was trimmed by 0 bases and V by 7 bases; bases with no gene match: 11. The length of the CDR3 is 16 residues. CDR1 is LNHDA and CDR2 is SQIVND in the germline V gene (reference sequence). The DNA of the CDR3 is TGTGCCAGTACGACGGGCAGGGGGAGAATGAACACTGAAGCTTTCTTT. It encodes CASTTGRGRMNTEAFF.

The V call is TRBV5-1, the J call TRBJ1-4, with TRBD1 matching over 9 bases. Germline trimming cut 7 bases from V and 5 bases from J; bases unmatched to any gene: 12. This CDR3 has 16 residues. Germline V gene lookup returns CDR1 SGHRS and CDR2 YFSETQ. CDR3 loop: CASVRGTGTGNEKLFF. The CDR3 bases are TGCGCCAGCGTGCGTGGGACCGGGACAGGGAATGAAAAACTGTTTTTT.

The chain is built from TRBV5-1 and TRBJ2-2; TRBD2 matches 9 bases. Germline CDR1 reads SGHRS; CDR2 reads YFSETQ. The V and J ends lost 4 bases and 8 bases, in that order; junction bases with no gene match: 6. This CDR3 is 14 amino acids long. For the CDR3, the DNA is TGCGCCAGCAGCCTTAGCGGGAGAGGAGGGGAGCTGTTTTTT. Encoded protein: CASSLSGRGGELFF.

This clone has just one count. The CDR3: CASSQDVGVGARSSYGYTF. The CDR3 region has the DNA TGCGCCAGCAGCCAAGATGTCGGGGTCGGAGCACGTTCTAGCTATGGCTACACCTTC. The chain joins TRBV4-3 to TRBJ1-2; D call uncertain. The germline V gene encodes CDR1 LGHNA and CDR2 YSLEER. The CDR3 runs to 19 residues. Trimming took off 0 bases at V and 4 bases at J, with 24 bases between the two ends.

The chain has TRBV30 and TRBJ1-1; D perhaps matches TRBD1 (5 bases). CDR1 and CDR2 (germline): GTSNPN, SVGIG (reference sequence). There are 14 residues in the CDR3. Trimming took off 2 bases at V and 5 bases at J, with 15 bases between the two ends. The DNA for the CDR3 is TGTGCCTGGAGTCCGACCTCAGGGAAGACTGAAGCTTTCTTT. Translated: CAWSPTSGKTEAFF.

This chain connects TRBV19 to TRBJ1-1; D is ambiguous. V was clipped by 3 bases and J by 5 bases, with 10 bases between them. Germline V gene lookup returns CDR1 LNHDA and CDR2 SQIVND (reference sequence). This CDR3 spans 13 amino acids. The CDR3 coding sequence is TGTGCCAGTAGTATGAGCCGGTGGACTGAAGCTTTCTTT. Its protein product is CASSMSRWTEAFF.

The chain joins TRBV10-3 to TRBJ2-6; a weak D match, TRBD1 (6 bases). Trimming cost V 2 bases and J 0 bases, with 11 bases left between them. The CDR3 extends over 17 amino acids. CDR1 and CDR2 (germline): ENHRY, SYGVKD. The DNA of the CDR3 is TGTGCCATCAGTGAGGGGAGACAGGACTCTGGGGCCAACGTCCTGACTTTC. Amino acid sequence: CAISEGRQDSGANVLTF.

This clone was counted a few times. The DNA is left out, because the CDR3 cannot be placed on it with certainty; the CDR3 is given as TCRdb lists it. This chain links TRBV6-1 with TRBJ1-5. Germline CDR1 is MNHNS and CDR2 is SASEGT. The CDR3 length is 13 residues, termini included. CDR3 region: CASSTSPNQPQHF.

The chain is built from TRBV6-1 and TRBJ2-7, with no clear D. This CDR3 spans 12 amino acids. CDR1 MNHNS and CDR2 SASEGT come from the germline V gene. The CDR3: CASGLGRNEQYF. The CDR3 DNA follows: TGTGCGTCTGGGCTAGGCCGGAACGAGCAGTACTTC.

The rearrangement links TRBV5-1 to TRBJ2-1, with a weak D call TRBD1 (5 bases). Trimming removed 2 bases from V and 3 bases from J, with 18 bases in between. CDR1 is SGHRS, CDR2 YFSETQ, per germline. This CDR3 region has 17 residues. CDR3 nucleotides: TGCGCCAGCAGCTTAAGACAGATTACCATGAACTACAATGAGCAGTTCTTC. Protein sequence: CASSLRQITMNYNEQFF. The whole variable domain, filled in from reference TRBV5-1 and TRBJ2-1, reads KAGVTQTPRYLIKTRGQQVTLSCSPISGHRSVSWYQQTPGQGLQFLFEYFSETQRNKGNFPGRFSGRQFSNSRSEMNVSTLELGDSALYLCASSLRQITMNYNEQFFGPGTRLTVL.

The CDR3 spells CASSLSLAGETQYF. For the CDR3, the DNA is TGCGCCAGCAGCTTGAGTCTAGCGGGAGAGACCCAGTACTTC. This rearrangement joins TRBV5-1 to TRBJ2-5; 8 nucleotides align to TRBD2. The CDR3 has 14 amino acids. Trimming took 1 base from V and 4 from J; bases not matched to a gene: 3. CDR1 and CDR2 (germline): SGHRS, YFSETQ.

The CDR3 nucleotides are TGTGCCAGTAGTATCACTTTACAGGGATCACACTATGGCTACACCTTC. It encodes CASSITLQGSHYGYTF. This chain uses TRBV19 with TRBJ1-2, with D tentatively TRBD1 (6 bases). Trimming took 3 bases from V and 3 from J, leaving 17 bases between them. Germline V gives CDR1 LNHDA, CDR2 SQIVND (reference sequence). The CDR3 is 16 residues long.

The chain joins TRBV21-1 to TRBJ2-7; the table names TRBD2, a call not compared with the DNA. TRBV21-1 is a pseudogene. This CDR3 is built from 18 residues. DNA of the CDR3: TGTGCCAGCAGGGCGAACTTCCTTAAAGTGGACTGTGACTACGAGCAGTACTTC. It translates to CASRANFLKVDCDYEQYF.

This chain links TRBV4-3 with TRBJ1-6; 11 bases fit TRBD1. Germline CDR1 reads LGHNA; CDR2 reads YSLEER. This CDR3 spans 17 amino acids. V lost 0 bases to trimming and J lost 9 bases; unmatched junction nucleotides: 7. In DNA form, the CDR3 reads TGCGCCAGCAGCCAAGAAGGGGACAGGGGGGTTCGTTCACCCCTCCACTTT. It translates to CASSQEGDRGVRSPLHF.

This clone was detected once. V and J are TRBV20-1 and TRBJ1-2; D unresolved. The V gene's germline CDR1 is DFQATT and CDR2 SNEGSKA (reference sequence). CDR3 length: 10 amino acids. The ends were cut back, 3 bases at V and 5 bases at J, with 4 bases in the middle. CDR3 sequence (DNA): TGCAGTGCTAGGGGATATGGCTACACCTTC. Translated, it gives CSARGYGYTF.